This T cell receptor (beta chain) was sequenced during a study of blood T cell repertoires in COVID-19 (dated by TCRdb to the early 2020s). Some background on the complete study: Samples from collaborators originated in the United States, Italy and Spain and spanned both the acute and convalescent phases of COVID-19. Samples were obtained from the ongoing ImmuneRACE study (first 160 participants) and from roughly 1,300 subjects provided by 6 global collaborators. A freely available public database, intended as a resource for researchers studying the immune response to SARS-CoV-2, is where the repertoires were released. Subjects who had been exposed to COVID-19, were actively infected with it, or had recovered from it provided the deeply sampled blood TCRbeta repertoires that made up the dataset. The prospective study material was composed of cDNA or gDNA derived from T cells, B-cell-depleted T cells, or PBMCs. Where HLA class I and class II types were available, the types were taken from metadata supplied by the sample provider, not from assay-based typing. The sample metadata nearly always contained a de-identified subject ID, COVID-19 status, age in years and sex. Results the study describes overall, beyond this receptor: The amount of clinical and demographic metadata varied by source and participant and was provided uncurated.

The junction shows trimming of 5 bases on V and 4 bases on J, plus 14 bases between the germline ends. From the germline V gene (reference sequence), CDR1 is SGHAT and CDR2 is FQDESV. There are 15 amino acids in the CDR3, from cysteine to phenylalanine inclusive. The read is trimmed to its CDR3 DNA, 45 bases read in frame from base 1. The immunoSEQ Assay, a bias-controlled multiplex PCR, was used to amplify TCRbeta CDR3 regions from genomic DNA. The authors' pipeline ran thus. The number of nucleated cells in each sample was estimated from the amplification of reference gene primers within the assay. Sequence reads were collapsed and filtered to measure the absolute abundance of every unique TCRbeta CDR3 rearrangement. For each sample, productive Simpson clonality was calculated as the square root of Simpson's diversity index over productive rearrangements. Sourced from immuneACCESS, this table was stored by TCRdb with only in-frame sequences that have V and J called. A share of the clones is absent; for the studies checked, an unresolved V gene accounts for under half, and the remainder has no known explanation. Clone size and V and J calls were adopted from that table, with D and trimming inferred from the DNA. The sample records tens of thousands of clones, about 90% of which are singletons. Of the sample, around 1% is held by the ten largest clones.

Remarks on this clone: Its antigen has not been determined. No per-base quality is available; no much larger clone lies one base away.

Each collaborating institution followed its own protocols to collect whole blood in K2EDTA tubes. For TCRbeta analysis, collaborators shipped samples as frozen whole blood, isolated PBMCs, or DNA extracted from either of those sample types. The receptor was isolated from a woman aged 45-59 years in a cohort sampled during active COVID-19. Sequenced input: peripheral blood. The chain links TRBV11-1 with TRBJ2-2; the D gene is perhaps TRBD2, from 6 matching bases. The CDR3 corresponds to CASSPSTGVTGELFF. At the DNA level, the sequence is TGTGCCAGCAGCCCCTCCACGGGGGTCACCGGGGAGCTGTTTTTT.